This T cell receptor (beta chain) stems from a study of blood T cell repertoires in COVID-19. Study as a whole: Specimens from acute and convalescent COVID-19 originated in the United States, Italy and Spain.

The CDR3 has 12 residues. Germline CDR1 is GTSNPN and CDR2 is SVGIG (reference sequence). The ends were cut back, 4 bases at V and 2 bases at J, with 8 bases in the middle. Libraries were prepared by immunoSEQ multiplex PCR; TCRdb keeps only in-frame clonotypes and omits some of them. Of about 110,000 clones listed, 70% to 90% are singletons. This rearrangement joins TRBV30 to TRBJ2-5, with a tentative D call TRBD2 (5 bases). Specimen: peripheral blood. The receptor's source is a human donor in a cohort sampled during active COVID-19. This CDR3 is CAWNGGQETQYF. DNA for the CDR3: TGTGCCTGGAACGGCGGGCAAGAGACCCAGTACTTC.